The next 16 T cell receptor beta chains were all read from a single sample in a study of CD8+ T cells in alopecia areata. Treatment of the sample: oral pan-JAK inhibitor, 5-10 mg twice daily. Extraction and reverse transcription of RNA yielded cDNA as the sequencing template. Method: immunoSEQ multiplex PCR; TCRdb's copy keeps in-frame clones and lacks some. The sample has approximately 180,000 clones; 50% to 70% are singletons. The specimen was CD4+ T cells sorted from blood, collected at approximately week 49, from a patient treated with tofacitinib. Receptor source: a human donor with alopecia areata.

A word on this clone: This same CDR3 is encoded by further DNA sequences in the sample. The V call is TRBV29-1, the J call TRBJ1-4, with a possible D match to TRBD1 (5 bases). V was cut by 6 bases and J by 8 bases, with 10 bases left in between. Looked up from germline, CDR1 is SQVTM and CDR2 is ANQGSEA. CDR3 size: 11 residues. Here the CDR3 DNA reads TGCAGCGTCAGGGTCGGAGAAAAACTGTTTTTT. It encodes CSVRVGEKLFF.

This chain joins TRBV27 and TRBJ1-5; the D is unclear. The CDR3 spans 11 residues. CDR1 is MNHEY and CDR2 is SMNVEV in the germline V gene (reference sequence). Trimming took 8 bases from V and 4 from J, leaving 6 bases between them. The CDR3 DNA reads TGTGCCAGCGGGGTTAATCAGCCCCAGCATTTT. Translating it yields CASGVNQPQHF.

This chain links TRBV2 with TRBJ2-7, with 7 bases identical to TRBD1. The germline gives CDR1 SNHLY, CDR2 FYNNEI. The CDR3 extends over 11 amino acids. With V trimmed by 4 bases and J by 6 bases, 0 bases remained unmatched. The CDR3 region is CASSGDSEQYF. The CDR3 DNA reads TGTGCCAGCAGTGGGGACAGCGAGCAGTACTTC.

The chain employs TRBV30 and TRBJ1-1; unclear D gene. With 1 base removed from V and 5 bases from J, the gap between germline ends came to 11 bases. The length of the CDR3 is 13 residues. Looked up from germline, CDR1 is GTSNPN and CDR2 is SVGIG (reference sequence). In DNA, the CDR3 is TGTGCCTGGAGTGGACGCCTAGGAACTGAAGCTTTCTTT. Translated, it gives CAWSGRLGTEAFF. Full variable domain (outside the CDR3, taken from reference TRBV30 and TRBJ1-1): SQTIHQWPATLVQPVGSPLSLECTVEGTSNPNLYWYRQAAGRGLQLLFYSVGIGQISSEVPQNLSASRPQDRQFILSSKKLLLSDSGFYLCAWSGRLGTEAFFGQGTRLTVV.

This clone was seen only a few times. V and J are TRBV10-3 and TRBJ2-3, with D perhaps TRBD1 or TRBD2 (6 bases each). The CDR3 length is 14 residues. Germline V gene sequence: CDR1 ENHRY, CDR2 SYGVKD. The ends were cut back, 6 bases at V and 7 bases at J, with 17 bases in the middle. This chain's CDR3 is CAISHTGRNHTQYF. DNA of the CDR3: TGTGCCATCAGCCACACAGGGAGGAACCATACGCAGTATTTT.

This rearrangement joins TRBV30 to TRBJ2-7; 8 bases agree with TRBD2. The CDR3 consists of 14 residues. With 0 bases clipped from V and 3 bases from J, the junction kept 4 bases outside the gene matches. Germline CDR1 GTSNPN, CDR2 SVGIG (reference sequence). The CDR3 bases are TGTGCCTGGAGTGTAGGCGGGGGGAACTACGAGCAGTACTTC. Translation: CAWSVGGGNYEQYF.

This chain uses TRBV2 with TRBJ1-1; possible D gene TRBD1, 5 bases. The V and J ends lost 7 bases and 7 bases respectively, with 13 bases between them. The CDR3 has 12 amino acids. Germline lookup yields CDR1 SNHLY and CDR2 FYNNEI. The chain's CDR3 is CASNIAGFEAFF. The DNA of the CDR3 is TGTGCCAGCAACATCGCAGGGTTTGAAGCTTTCTTT.

This clone was seen just once. The rearrangement joins TRBV14 to TRBJ2-1, with D unresolved. This CDR3 comprises 13 residues. V lost 1 base to trimming and J lost 3 bases, with 4 bases between them. In germline, CDR1 is SGHDN, CDR2 FVKESK. The CDR3 protein is CASSQAVYNEQFF. In nucleotides, the CDR3 is TGTGCCAGCAGCCAAGCAGTCTACAATGAGCAGTTCTTC.

This clone was seen many times. The chain joins TRBV19 to TRBJ1-5; a possible D gene is TRBD1 (6 bases). Per germline, CDR1 LNHDA and CDR2 SQIVND (reference sequence). The germline V and J ends were trimmed by 4 bases and 4 bases, with 14 bases remaining between them. CDR3 length equals 15 residues. This CDR3 is CASSKGRQGNQPQHF. CDR3 bases: TGTGCCAGTAGTAAAGGTCGGCAGGGGAATCAGCCCCAGCATTTT.

The genes are TRBV9 and TRBJ1-1, with D tentatively TRBD1 (5 bases). Germline values: CDR1 SGDLS, CDR2 YYNGEE. The CDR3 spans 14 residues. V was cut by 3 bases and J by 4 bases, with 13 bases left in between. CDR3 protein: CASSAAGSGTEAFF. The CDR3 DNA reads TGTGCCAGCAGCGCAGCAGGGTCAGGCACTGAAGCTTTCTTT.

The chain is built from TRBV6-5 and TRBJ1-1; a possible D gene is TRBD1 (5 bases). This CDR3 has 14 residues. The ends were cut back, 10 bases at V and 1 base at J, with 16 bases in the middle. Germline V gene data show CDR1 as MNHEY and CDR2 as SVGAGI. The CDR3 region has the DNA TGTGCCACCATGCCTCGGGGGGGGAACACTGAAGCTTTCTTT. Translation gives CATMPRGGNTEAFF.

The CDR3 sequence is CAIGRDEQYF. DNA for the CDR3: TGTGCCATCGGACGGGACGAGCAGTACTTC. The chain combines TRBV10-3 with TRBJ2-7; D remains unclear. The length of the CDR3 is 10 residues. CDR1 is ENHRY and CDR2 is SYGVKD in the germline V gene. Trimming stripped 8 bases from V and 5 bases from J, with 7 bases between.

The J gene is TRBJ2-2, the V gene TRBV7-3, with D hard to call. The CDR3 has 13 amino acids. In germline, CDR1 is SGHTA, CDR2 FQGTGA. V shed 4 bases and J shed 4 bases, with 7 bases lying between them. CDR3 sequence (DNA): TGTGCCAGCAGCTCCTTAAGCACCGGGGAGCTGTTTTTT. Translation gives CASSSLSTGELFF.

The rearrangement uses TRBV27 and TRBJ2-7, with D unresolved. The CDR3 runs 14 residues. Germline assignment: CDR1 MNHEY and CDR2 SMNVEV (reference sequence). V lost 2 bases and J 3 bases, leaving 11 bases between the germline ends. CDR3 DNA: TGTGCCAGCAGTTTACGGCAGACAATCTACGAGCAGTACTTC. It specifies CASSLRQTIYEQYF.

The chain recombines TRBV29-1 with TRBJ2-1, with D maybe TRBD1 (6 bases). The CDR3 runs 14 residues. V was cut by 7 bases and J by 6 bases, with 19 bases left in between. The germline V gene has CDR1 SQVTM and CDR2 ANQGSEA. The CDR3 DNA follows: TGCAGCGCCGGACAGAAGAGTACCACCAATGAGCAGTTCTTC. The encoded protein is CSAGQKSTTNEQFF.

The chain uses TRBV29-1 and TRBJ2-7, with D possibly being TRBD2 (5 bases). This CDR3 has 12 residues. The ends were cut back, 3 bases at V and 3 bases at J, with 9 bases in the middle. CDR1 and CDR2 (germline): SQVTM, ANQGSEA. The CDR3 loop reads CSVDGDNYEQYF. The DNA for the CDR3 is TGCAGCGTTGACGGGGATAACTACGAGCAGTACTTC.